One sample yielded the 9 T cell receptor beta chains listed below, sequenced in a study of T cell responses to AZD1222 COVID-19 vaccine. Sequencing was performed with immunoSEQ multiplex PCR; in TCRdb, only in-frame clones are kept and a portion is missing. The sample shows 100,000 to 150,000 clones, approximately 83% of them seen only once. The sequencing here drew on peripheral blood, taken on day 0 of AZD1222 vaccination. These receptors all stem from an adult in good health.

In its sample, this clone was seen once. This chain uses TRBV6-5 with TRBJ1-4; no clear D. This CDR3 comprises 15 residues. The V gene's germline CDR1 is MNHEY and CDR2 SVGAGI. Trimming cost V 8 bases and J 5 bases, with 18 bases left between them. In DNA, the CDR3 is TGTGCCAGCTCAAACGGGTTCACCGGGAATGAAAAACTGTTTTTT. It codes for CASSNGFTGNEKLFF.

The CDR3: CASSQDGSLGRGKFRGTF. CDR3 coding DNA: TGTGCCAGCAGCCAAGATGGTTCTCTTGGCAGGGGGAAGTTTCGGGGCACCTTC. The chain carries TRBV14 and TRBJ1-2; 7 bases are shared with TRBD1. This CDR3 region has 18 residues. Germline V gene lookup returns CDR1 SGHDN and CDR2 FVKESK. V was clipped by 0 bases and J by 13 bases; unmatched bases: 23.

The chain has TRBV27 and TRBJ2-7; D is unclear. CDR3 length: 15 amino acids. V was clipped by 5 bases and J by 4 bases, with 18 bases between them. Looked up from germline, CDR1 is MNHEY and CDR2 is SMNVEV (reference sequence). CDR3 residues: CASSLRTSGPYEQYF. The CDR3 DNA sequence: TGTGCCAGCAGTCTCCGGACGTCGGGTCCGTACGAGCAGTACTTC.

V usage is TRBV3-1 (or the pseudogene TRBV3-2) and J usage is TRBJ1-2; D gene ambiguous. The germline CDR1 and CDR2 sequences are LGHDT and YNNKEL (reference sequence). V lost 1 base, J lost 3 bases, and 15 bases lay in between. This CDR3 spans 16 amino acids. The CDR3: CASSQGFGSSHYGYTF. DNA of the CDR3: TGTGCCAGCAGCCAAGGCTTTGGATCAAGTCACTATGGCTACACCTTC.

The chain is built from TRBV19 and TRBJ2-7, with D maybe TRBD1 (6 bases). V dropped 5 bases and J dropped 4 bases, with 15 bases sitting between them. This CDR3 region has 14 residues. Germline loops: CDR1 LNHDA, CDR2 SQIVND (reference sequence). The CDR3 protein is CASSAVGGLYEQYF. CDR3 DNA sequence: TGTGCCAGTAGTGCCGTAGGGGGTCTTTACGAGCAGTACTTC.

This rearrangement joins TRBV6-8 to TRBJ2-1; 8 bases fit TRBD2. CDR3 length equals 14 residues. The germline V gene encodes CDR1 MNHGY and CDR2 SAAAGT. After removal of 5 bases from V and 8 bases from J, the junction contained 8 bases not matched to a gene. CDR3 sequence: CASSNSGIRDEQFF. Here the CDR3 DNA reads TGTGCCAGCAGTAATAGCGGGATTAGGGATGAGCAGTTCTTC.

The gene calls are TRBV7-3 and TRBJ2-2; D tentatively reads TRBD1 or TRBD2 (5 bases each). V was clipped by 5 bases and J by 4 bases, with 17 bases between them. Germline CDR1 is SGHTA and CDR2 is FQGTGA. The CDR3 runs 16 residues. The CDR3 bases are TGTGCCAGCAGCCCCTCGTTTTTTGGGGGCACCGGGGAGCTGTTTTTT. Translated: CASSPSFFGGTGELFF.

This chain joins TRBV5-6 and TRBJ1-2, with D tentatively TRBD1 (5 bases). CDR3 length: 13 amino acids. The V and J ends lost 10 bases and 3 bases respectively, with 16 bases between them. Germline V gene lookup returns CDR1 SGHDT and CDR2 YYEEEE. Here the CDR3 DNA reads TGTGCCTCCACGAGGGGTACGTACTATGGCTACACCTTC. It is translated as CASTRGTYYGYTF.

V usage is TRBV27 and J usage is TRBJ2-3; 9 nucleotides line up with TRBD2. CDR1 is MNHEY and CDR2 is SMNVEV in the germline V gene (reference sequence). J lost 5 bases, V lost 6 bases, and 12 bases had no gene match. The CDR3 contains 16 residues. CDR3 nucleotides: TGTGCCAGCAGGTCCCGGGGGCGGGGGGGTCTAGATACGCAGTATTTT. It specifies CASRSRGRGGLDTQYF.